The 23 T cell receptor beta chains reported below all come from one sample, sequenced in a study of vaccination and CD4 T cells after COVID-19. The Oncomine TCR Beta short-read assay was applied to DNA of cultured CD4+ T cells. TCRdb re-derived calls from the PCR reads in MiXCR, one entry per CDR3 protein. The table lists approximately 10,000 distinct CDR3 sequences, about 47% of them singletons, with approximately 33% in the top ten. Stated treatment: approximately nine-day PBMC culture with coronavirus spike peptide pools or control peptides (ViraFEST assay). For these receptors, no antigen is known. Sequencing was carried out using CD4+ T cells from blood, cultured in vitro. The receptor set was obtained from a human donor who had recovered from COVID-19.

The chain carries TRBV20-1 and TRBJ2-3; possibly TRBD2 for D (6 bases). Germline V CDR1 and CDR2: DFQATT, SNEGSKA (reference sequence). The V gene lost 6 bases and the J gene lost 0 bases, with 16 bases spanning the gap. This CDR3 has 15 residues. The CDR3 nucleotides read TGCAGTGCCCCGGACGGGGGACCTAGCACAGATACGCAGTATTTT. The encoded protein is CSAPDGGPSTDTQYF.

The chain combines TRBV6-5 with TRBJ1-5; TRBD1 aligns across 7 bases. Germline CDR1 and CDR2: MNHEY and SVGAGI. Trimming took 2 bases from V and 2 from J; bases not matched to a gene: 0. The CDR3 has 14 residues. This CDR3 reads CASSYGTGNQPQHF. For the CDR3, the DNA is TGTGCCAGCAGTTACGGGACAGGCAATCAGCCCCAGCATTTT.

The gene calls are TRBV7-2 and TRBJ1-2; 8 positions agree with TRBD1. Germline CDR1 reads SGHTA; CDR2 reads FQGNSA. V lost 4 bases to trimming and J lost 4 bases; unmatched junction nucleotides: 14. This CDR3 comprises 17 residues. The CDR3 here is CASSSITQDRGGYGYTF. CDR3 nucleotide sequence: TGTGCCAGCAGCTCTATTACCCAAGACAGGGGTGGCTATGGCTACACCTTC.

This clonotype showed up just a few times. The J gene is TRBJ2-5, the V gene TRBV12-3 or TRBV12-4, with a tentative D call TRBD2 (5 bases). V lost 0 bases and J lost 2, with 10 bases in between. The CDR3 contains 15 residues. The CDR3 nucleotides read TGTGCCAGCAGTTTAGCCGGGAACGGACAAGAGACCCAGTACTTC. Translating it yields CASSLAGNGQETQYF.

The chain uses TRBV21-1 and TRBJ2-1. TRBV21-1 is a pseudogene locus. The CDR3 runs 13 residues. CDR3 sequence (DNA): TGTGCCAGCAGCAAGAGACTGTACAATGAGCAGTTCTTC. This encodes CASSKRLYNEQFF.

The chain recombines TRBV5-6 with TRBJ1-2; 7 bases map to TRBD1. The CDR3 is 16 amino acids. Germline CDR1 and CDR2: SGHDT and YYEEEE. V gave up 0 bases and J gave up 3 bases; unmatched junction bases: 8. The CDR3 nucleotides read TGTGCCAGCAGCTTGGCTGTGGACAGGATGGACTATGGCTACACCTTC. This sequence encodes CASSLAVDRMDYGYTF. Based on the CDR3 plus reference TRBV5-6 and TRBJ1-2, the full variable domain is DAGVTQSPTHLIKTRGQQVTLRCSPKSGHDTVSWYQQALGQGPQFIFQYYEEEERQRGNFPDRFSGHQFPNYSSELNVNALLLGDSALYLCASSLAVDRMDYGYTFGSGTRLTVV.

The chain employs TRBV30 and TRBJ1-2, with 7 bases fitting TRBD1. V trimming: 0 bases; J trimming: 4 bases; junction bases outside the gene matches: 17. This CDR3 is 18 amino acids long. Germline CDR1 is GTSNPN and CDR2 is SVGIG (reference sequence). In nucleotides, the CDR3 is TGTGCCTGGAGTGTATTCGGTGGTAGCCGACAGGGCTTCTATGGCTACACCTTC. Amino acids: CAWSVFGGSRQGFYGYTF.

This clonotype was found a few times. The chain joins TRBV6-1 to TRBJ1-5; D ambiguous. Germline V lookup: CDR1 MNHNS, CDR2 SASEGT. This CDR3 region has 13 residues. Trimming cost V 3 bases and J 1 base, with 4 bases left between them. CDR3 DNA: TGTGCCAGCAGTGATGTCAGCAATCAGCCCCAGCATTTT. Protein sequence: CASSDVSNQPQHF.

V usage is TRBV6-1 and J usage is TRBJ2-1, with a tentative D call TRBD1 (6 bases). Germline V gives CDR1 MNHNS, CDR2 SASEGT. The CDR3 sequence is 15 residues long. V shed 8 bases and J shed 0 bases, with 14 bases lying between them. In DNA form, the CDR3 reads TGTGCCAGCCGGCTGACAGGTAGCTCCTACAATGAGCAGTTCTTC. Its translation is CASRLTGSSYNEQFF.

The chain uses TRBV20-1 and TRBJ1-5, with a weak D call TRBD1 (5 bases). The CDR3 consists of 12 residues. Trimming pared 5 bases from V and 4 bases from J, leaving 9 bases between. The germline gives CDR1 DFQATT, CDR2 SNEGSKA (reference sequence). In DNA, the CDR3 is TGCAGTGCTCTTCGGGGGAATCAGCCCCAGCATTTT. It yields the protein CSALRGNQPQHF.

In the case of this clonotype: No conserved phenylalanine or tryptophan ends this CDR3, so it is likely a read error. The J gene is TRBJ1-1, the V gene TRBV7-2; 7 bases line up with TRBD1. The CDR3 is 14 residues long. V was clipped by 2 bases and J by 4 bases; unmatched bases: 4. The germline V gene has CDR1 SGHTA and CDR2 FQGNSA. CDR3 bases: TGTGCCAGCAGCTTACTTTCAGGGGGCACTGAAGCTTTCTTG. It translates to CASSLLSGGTEAFL.

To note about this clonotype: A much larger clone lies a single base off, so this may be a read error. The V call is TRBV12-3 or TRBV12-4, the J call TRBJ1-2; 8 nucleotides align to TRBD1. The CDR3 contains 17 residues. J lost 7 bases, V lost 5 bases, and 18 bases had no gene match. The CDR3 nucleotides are TGTGCCAGCAGTGCATCAGGGGGCGCTAGGCTAGACTGTGGCTACACCTTC. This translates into CASSASGGARLDCGYTF.

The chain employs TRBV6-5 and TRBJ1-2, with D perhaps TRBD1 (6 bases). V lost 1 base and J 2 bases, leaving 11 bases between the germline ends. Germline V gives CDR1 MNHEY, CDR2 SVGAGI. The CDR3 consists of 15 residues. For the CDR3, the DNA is TGTGCCAGCAGTTACTGGGGGGGCAGGAACTATGGCTACACCTTC. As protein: CASSYWGGRNYGYTF.

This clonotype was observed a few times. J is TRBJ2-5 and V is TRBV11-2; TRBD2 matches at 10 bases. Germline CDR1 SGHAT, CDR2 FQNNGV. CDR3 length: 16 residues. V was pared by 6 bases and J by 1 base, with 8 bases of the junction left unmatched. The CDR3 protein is CASSQRTSGFQETQYF. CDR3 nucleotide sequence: TGTGCCAGCAGTCAGAGGACTAGCGGCTTCCAAGAGACCCAGTACTTC.

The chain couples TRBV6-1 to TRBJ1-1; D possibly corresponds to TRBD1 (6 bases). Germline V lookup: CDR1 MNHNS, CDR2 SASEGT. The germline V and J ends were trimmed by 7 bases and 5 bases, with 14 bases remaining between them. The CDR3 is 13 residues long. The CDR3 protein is CASINLRGTEAFF. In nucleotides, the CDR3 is TGTGCCAGCATCAACCTCAGGGGTACTGAAGCTTTCTTT.

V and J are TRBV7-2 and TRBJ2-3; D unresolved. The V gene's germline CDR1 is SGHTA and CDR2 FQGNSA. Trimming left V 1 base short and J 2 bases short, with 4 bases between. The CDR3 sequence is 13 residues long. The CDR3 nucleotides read TGTGCCAGCAGCTTAGGAGCCACAGATACGCAGTATTTT. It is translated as CASSLGATDTQYF.

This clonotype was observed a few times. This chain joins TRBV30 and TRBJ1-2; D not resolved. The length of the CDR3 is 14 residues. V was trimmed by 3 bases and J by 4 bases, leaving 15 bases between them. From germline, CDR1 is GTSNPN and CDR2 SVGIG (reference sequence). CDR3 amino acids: CAWRGDRRGYGYTF. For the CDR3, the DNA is TGTGCCTGGAGAGGTGACCGGAGAGGCTATGGCTACACCTTC.

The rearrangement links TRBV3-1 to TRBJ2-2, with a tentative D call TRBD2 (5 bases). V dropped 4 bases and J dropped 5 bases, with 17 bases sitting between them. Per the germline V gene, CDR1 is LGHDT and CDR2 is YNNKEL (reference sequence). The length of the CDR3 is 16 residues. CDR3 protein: CASSPRQRAETGELFF. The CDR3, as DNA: TGTGCCAGCAGCCCTCGCCAGCGAGCGGAGACCGGGGAGCTGTTTTTT.

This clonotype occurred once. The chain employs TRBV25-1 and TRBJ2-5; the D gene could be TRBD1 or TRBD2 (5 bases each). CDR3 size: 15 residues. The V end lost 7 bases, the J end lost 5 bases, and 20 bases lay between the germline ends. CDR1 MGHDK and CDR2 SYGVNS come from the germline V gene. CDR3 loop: CASTSGTLLRETQYF. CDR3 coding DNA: TGTGCCAGCACTTCCGGGACGTTATTGCGGGAGACCCAGTACTTC.

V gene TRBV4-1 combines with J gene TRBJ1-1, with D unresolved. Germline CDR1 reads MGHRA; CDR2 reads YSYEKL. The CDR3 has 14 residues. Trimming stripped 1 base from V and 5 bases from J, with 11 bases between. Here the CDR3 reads CASSQVKGRTEAFF. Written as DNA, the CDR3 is TGCGCCAGCAGCCAAGTTAAGGGAAGGACTGAAGCTTTCTTT.

CDR3 sequence: CASSVRGTSGGAIHEQYF. The CDR3 region has the DNA TGTGCCAGTAGTGTCCGAGGGACTAGCGGGGGGGCTATACACGAGCAGTACTTC. The V gene is TRBV19, the J gene TRBJ2-7; TRBD2 matches at 16 bases. The CDR3 spans 18 residues. With 5 bases clipped from V and 5 bases from J, the junction kept 12 bases outside the gene matches. The germline V gene has CDR1 LNHDA and CDR2 SQIVND (reference sequence).

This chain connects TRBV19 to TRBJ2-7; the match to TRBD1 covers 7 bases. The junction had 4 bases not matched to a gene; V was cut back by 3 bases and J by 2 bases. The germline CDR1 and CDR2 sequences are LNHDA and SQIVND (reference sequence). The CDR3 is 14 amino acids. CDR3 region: CASSILGGPYEQYF. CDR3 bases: TGTGCCAGTAGTATCTTAGGGGGCCCCTACGAGCAGTACTTC.

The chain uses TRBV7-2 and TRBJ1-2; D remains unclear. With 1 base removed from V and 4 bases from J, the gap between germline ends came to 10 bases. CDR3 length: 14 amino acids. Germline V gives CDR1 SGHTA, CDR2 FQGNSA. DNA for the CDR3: TGTGCCAGCAGCTTAGATTACGAAGTCTATGGCTACACCTTC. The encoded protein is CASSLDYEVYGYTF. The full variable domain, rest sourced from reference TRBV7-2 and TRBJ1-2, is GAGVSQSPSNKVTEKGKDVELRCDPISGHTALYWYRQSLGQGLEFLIYFQGNSAPDKSGLPSDRFSAERTGGSVSTLTIQRTQQEDSAVYLCASSLDYEVYGYTFGSGTRLTVV.